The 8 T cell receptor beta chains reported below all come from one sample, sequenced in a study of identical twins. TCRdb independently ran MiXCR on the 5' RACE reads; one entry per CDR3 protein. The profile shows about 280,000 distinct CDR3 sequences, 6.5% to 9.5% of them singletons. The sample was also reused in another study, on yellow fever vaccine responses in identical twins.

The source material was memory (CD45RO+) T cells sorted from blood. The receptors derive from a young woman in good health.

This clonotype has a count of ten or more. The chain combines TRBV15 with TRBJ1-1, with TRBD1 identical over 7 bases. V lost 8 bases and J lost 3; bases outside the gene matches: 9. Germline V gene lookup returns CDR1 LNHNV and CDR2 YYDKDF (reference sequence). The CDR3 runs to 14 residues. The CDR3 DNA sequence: TGTGCCACCTTGGGCCAGGGACAGCACACTGAAGCTTTCTTT. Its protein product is CATLGQGQHTEAFF.

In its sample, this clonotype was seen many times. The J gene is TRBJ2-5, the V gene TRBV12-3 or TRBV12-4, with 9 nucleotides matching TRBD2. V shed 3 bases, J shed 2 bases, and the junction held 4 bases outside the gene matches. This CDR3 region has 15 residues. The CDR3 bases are TGTGCCAGCAGTTTTCGAGCGGGAGGACAAGAGACCCAGTACTTC. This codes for CASSFRAGGQETQYF.

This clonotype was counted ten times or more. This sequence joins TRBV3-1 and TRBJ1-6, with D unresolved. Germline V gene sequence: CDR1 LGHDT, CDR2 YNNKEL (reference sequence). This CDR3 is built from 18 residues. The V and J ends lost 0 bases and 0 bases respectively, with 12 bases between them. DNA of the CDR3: TGTGCCAGCAGCCAAGACAGGCCGACGAGCTCCTATAATTCACCCCTCCACTTT. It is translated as CASSQDRPTSSYNSPLHF.

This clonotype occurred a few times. CDR3 sequence (DNA): TGTGCCAGCAGCTTGGTTCCAGGGTCGAACACTGAAGCTTTCTTT. As protein: CASSLVPGSNTEAFF. The V and J genes are TRBV5-6 and TRBJ1-1; TRBD1 might be the D (5 bases). CDR3 length: 15 residues. Trimming cost V 0 bases and J 1 base, with 10 bases left between them. Germline CDR1 and CDR2: SGHDT and YYEEEE.

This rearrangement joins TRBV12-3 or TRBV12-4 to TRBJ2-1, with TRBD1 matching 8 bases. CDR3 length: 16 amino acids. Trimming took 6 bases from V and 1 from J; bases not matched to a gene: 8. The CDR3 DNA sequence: TGTGCCAGCAGCCAGATCGGACAGGGTTCCTACAATGAGCAGTTCTTC. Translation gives CASSQIGQGSYNEQFF.

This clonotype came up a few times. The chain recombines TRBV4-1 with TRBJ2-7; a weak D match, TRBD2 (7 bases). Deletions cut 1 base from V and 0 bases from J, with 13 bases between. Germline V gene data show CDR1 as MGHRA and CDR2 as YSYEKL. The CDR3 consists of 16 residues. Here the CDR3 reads CASSQGGGGTSYEQYF. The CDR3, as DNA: TGCGCCAGCAGCCAAGGAGGGGGAGGGACCTCCTACGAGCAGTACTTC.

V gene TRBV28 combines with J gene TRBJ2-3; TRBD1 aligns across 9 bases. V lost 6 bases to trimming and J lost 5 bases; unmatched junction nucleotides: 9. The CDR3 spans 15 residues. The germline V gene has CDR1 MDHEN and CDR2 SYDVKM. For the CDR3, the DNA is TGTGCCAGCAGAAAACAGGGGGCGTTGAGAGATACGCAGTATTTT. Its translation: CASRKQGALRDTQYF.

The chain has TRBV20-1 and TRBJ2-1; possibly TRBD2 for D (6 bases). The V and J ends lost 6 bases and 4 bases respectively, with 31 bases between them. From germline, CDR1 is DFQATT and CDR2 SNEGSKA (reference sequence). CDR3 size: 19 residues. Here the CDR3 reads CSAPATPGLGRVRYNEQFF. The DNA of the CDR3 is TGCAGTGCCCCGGCCACCCCGGGACTCGGCAGGGTTAGGTACAATGAGCAGTTCTTC.